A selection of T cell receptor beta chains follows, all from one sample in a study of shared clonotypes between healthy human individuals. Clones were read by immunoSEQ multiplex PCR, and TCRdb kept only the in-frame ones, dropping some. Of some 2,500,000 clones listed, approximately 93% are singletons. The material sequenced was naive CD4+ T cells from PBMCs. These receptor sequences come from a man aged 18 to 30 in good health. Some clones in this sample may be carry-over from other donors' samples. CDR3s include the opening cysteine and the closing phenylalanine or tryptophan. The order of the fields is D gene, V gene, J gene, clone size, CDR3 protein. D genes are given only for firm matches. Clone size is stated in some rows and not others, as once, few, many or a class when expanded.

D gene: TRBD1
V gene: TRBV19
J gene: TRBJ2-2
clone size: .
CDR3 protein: CASSTGGVYSGELFF

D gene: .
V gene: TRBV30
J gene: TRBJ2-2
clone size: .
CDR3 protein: CAWSVRQFTGELFF

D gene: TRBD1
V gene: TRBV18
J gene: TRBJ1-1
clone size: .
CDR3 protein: CASSPQGDEAFF

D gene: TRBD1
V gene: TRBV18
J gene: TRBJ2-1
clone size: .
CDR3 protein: CASSNGQVAAGAEQFF

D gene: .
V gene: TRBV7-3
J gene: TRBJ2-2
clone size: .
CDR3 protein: CASSPAGPGELFF

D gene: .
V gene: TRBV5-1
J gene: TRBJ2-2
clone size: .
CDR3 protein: CASSLSGTQNTGELFF

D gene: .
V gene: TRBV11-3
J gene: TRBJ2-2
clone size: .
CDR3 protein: CASSSDVRGRTGELFF

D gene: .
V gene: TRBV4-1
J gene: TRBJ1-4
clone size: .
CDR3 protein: CASSQGVRQTATNEKLFF

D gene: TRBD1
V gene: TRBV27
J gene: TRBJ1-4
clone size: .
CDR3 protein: CASSLRGRVGEKLFF

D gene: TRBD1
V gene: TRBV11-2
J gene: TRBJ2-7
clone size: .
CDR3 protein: CASSLTGTGEDEQYF

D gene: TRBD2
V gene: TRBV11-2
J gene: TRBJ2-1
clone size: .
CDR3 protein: CASSVRTRDNEQFF

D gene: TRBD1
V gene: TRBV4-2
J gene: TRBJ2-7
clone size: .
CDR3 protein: CASSRRQGDYEQYF

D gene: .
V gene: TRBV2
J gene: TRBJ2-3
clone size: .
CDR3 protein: CASSEERPAVEYF

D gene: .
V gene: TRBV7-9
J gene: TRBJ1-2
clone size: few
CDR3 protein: CASTARTNYGYTF

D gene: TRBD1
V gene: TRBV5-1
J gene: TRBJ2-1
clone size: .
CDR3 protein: CASRDRGSGNEQFF

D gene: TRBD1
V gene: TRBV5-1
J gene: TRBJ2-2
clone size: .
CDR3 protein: CASGETGGTGELFF

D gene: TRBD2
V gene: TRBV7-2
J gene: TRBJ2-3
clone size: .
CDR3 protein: CASSLGEVLAGVTDTQYF

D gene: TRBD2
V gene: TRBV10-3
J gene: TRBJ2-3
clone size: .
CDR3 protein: CAISEDSGRRTQYF

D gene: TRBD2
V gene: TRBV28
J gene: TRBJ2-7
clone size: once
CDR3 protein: CASRTGGIYEQYF

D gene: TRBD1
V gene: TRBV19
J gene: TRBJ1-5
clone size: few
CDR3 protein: CASRNRGQGHDQPQHF

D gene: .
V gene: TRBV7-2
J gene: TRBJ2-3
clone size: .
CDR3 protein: CASSPGQSTDTQYF

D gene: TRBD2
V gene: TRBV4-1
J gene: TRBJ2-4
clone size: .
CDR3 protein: CASSQGRTSGLAKNIQYF

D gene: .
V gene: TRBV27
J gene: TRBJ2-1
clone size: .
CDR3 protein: CASHWGVRGVNEQFF

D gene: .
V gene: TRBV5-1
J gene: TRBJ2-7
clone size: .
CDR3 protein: CASSLEGTQPYEQYF

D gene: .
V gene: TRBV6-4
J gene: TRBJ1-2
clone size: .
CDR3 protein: CASSEGGPYGYTF

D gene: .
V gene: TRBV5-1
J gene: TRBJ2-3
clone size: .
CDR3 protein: CASSLSGGTDTQYF

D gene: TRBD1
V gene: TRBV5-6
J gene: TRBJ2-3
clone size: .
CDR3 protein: CASSPLQGAGADTQYF

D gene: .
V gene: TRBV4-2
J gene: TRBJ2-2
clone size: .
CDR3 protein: CASSPGLGPTNTGELFF

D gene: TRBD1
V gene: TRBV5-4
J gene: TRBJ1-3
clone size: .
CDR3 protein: CASSIGTAGNTIYF

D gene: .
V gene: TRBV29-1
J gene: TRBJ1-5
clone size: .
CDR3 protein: CSVQGLGNQPQHF

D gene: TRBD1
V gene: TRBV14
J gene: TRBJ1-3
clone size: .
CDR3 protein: CASSQLGTGYGNTIYF

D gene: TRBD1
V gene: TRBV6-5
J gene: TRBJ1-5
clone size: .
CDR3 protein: CASQGGLDQPQHF

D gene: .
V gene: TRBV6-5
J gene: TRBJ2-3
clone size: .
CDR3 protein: CASSQQDTQYF

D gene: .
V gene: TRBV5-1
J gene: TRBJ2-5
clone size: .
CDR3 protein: CASSWLTGTQETQYF

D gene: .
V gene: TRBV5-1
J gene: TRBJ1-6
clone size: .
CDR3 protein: CASSLDGTGNSPLHF

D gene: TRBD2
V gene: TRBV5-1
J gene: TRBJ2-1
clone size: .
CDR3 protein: CASSLVAGGPSEQFF

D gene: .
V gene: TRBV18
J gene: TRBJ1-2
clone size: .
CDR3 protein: CASSQTASDEYGYTF

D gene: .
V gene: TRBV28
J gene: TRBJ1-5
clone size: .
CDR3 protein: CASSFDRISSNQPQHF

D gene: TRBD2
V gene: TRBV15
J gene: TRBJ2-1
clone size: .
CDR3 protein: CATSSPQAGAYNEQFF

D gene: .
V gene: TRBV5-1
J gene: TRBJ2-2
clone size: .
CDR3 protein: CASGLLEAGELFF

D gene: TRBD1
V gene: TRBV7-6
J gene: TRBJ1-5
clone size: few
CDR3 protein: CASSLGQGGQPQHF

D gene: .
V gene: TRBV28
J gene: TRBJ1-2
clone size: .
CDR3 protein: CASRQEGGYTF

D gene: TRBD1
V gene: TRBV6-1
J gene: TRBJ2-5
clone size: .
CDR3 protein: CASSRGQAIQETQYF

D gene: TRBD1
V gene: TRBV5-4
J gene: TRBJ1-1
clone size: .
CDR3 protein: CASSGRDRAVEAFF

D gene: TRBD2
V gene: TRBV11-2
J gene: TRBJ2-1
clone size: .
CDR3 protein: CASSKILAGGEQFF

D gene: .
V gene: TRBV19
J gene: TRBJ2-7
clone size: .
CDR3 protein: CASSTPGGGRDEQYF

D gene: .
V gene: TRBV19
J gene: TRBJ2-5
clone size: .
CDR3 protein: CASSIWPGAETQYF

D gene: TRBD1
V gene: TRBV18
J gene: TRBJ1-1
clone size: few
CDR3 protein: CASSPGTGDREAFF

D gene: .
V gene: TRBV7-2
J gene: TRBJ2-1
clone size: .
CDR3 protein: CASSAGLTTYNEQFF

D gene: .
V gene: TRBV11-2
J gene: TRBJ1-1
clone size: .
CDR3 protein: CASSRVYRESEAFF

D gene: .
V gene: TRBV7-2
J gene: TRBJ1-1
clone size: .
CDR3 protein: CASSSQGNTEAFF

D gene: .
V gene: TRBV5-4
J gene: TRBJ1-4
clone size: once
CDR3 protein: CASSLGGLRMDEKLFF

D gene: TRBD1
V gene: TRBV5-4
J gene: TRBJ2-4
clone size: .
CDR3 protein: CASSQLQGDPQYF

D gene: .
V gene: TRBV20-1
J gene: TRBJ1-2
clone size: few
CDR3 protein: CSAQILYGYTF

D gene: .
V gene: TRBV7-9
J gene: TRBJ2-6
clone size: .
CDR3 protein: CASSFYGRRGANVLTF

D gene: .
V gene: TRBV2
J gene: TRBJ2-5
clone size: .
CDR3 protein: CASSEVGIRETQYF

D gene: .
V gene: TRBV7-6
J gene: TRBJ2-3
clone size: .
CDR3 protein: CASSHLRDTQYF

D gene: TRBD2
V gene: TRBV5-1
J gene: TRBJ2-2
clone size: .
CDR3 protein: CASSPGAGGTGELFF

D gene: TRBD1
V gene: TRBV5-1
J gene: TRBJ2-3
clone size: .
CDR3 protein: CASSFDRARGADTQYF